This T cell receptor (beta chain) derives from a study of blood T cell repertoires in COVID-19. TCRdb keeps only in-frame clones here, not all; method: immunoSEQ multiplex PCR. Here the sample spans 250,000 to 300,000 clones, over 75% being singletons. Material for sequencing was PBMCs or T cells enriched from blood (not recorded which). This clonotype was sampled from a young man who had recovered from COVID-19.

The CDR3 spells CASSTTGLNQPQHF. The DNA of the CDR3 is TGTGCCAGTAGTACCACAGGGTTGAATCAGCCCCAGCATTTT. The chain uses TRBV19 and TRBJ1-5; tentatively, D is TRBD1 (6 bases). The CDR3 spans 14 residues. Germline CDR1 reads LNHDA; CDR2 reads SQIVND (reference sequence). Trimming left V 4 bases short and J 4 bases short, with 11 bases between.